This is a list of T cell receptor beta chains from one sample in a study of vaccination effects on CD4 cells after COVID-19. Assay: immunoSEQ multiplex PCR; the TCRdb copy retains only in-frame clones and omits some. In the table there are almost 70,000 clones, about 67% of which are singletons. The antigens of these receptors remain unknown. The specimen comprised CD4+ T cells from PBMCs cultured with HCoV-229E spike peptides, sampled after COVID-19 vaccination. All receptors come from a human donor who received a COVID-19 vaccine. Both conserved end residues are part of each CDR3. A D gene is named only where the DNA matches it firmly. Clone size is shown for a subset of rows, as once, few, many or a class of expanded clone.

d_gene: NA
v_gene: TRBV5-1
len: 15
j_gene: TRBJ1-5
abundance: NA
CDR3aa: CASSLDPGINQPQHF
CDR3nt: TGCGCCAGCAGCTTGGATCCAGGGATCAATCAGCCCCAGCATTTT

d_gene: TRBD1
v_gene: TRBV19
len: 15
j_gene: TRBJ1-2
abundance: NA
CDR3aa: CASRISLGQGGGYTF
CDR3nt: TGTGCCAGTAGGATTTCCTTGGGACAGGGCGGTGGCTACACCTTC

d_gene: NA
v_gene: TRBV24-1
len: 14
j_gene: TRBJ2-2
abundance: few
CDR3aa: CATSDPGNTGELFF
CDR3nt: TGTGCCACCAGTGACCCAGGGAATACCGGGGAGCTGTTTTTT

d_gene: NA
v_gene: TRBV7-2
len: 15
j_gene: TRBJ1-2
abundance: NA
CDR3aa: CASSLLPKIGYGYTF
CDR3nt: TGTGCCAGCAGCTTACTTCCTAAGATTGGGTATGGCTACACCTTC

d_gene: NA
v_gene: TRBV7-2
len: 15
j_gene: TRBJ1-4
abundance: NA
CDR3aa: CASSLEGGLGEKLFF
CDR3nt: TGTGCCAGCAGCTTAGAGGGGGGTTTGGGTGAAAAACTGTTTTTT

d_gene: NA
v_gene: TRBV6-1
len: 15
j_gene: TRBJ1-2
abundance: NA
CDR3aa: CASSELFTANYGYTF
CDR3nt: TGTGCCAGCAGTGAATTATTTACAGCTAACTATGGCTACACCTTC

d_gene: NA
v_gene: TRBV6-5
len: 12
j_gene: TRBJ1-2
abundance: NA
CDR3aa: CASSLEGFGYTF
CDR3nt: TGTGCCAGCAGTCTCGAGGGGTTTGGCTACACCTTC

d_gene: TRBD1
v_gene: TRBV19
len: 15
j_gene: TRBJ2-1
abundance: once
CDR3aa: CASSADRGSYNEQFF
CDR3nt: TGTGCCAGTAGTGCCGACAGGGGATCCTACAATGAGCAGTTCTTC

d_gene: TRBD2
v_gene: TRBV6-1
len: 20
j_gene: TRBJ2-3
abundance: NA
CDR3aa: CASSEGFWAGGPVRTDTQYF
CDR3nt: TGTGCCAGCAGTGAAGGTTTCTGGGCGGGGGGGCCTGTGAGGACAGATACGCAGTATTTT

d_gene: NA
v_gene: TRBV14
len: 17
j_gene: TRBJ2-4
abundance: NA
CDR3aa: CASSQDRQTSYVDIQYF
CDR3nt: TGTGCCAGCAGCCAAGATAGACAGACTAGTTATGTGGACATTCAGTACTTC

d_gene: TRBD1
v_gene: TRBV7-2
len: 15
j_gene: TRBJ2-1
abundance: NA
CDR3aa: CASSPDRGGYNEQFF
CDR3nt: TGTGCCAGCAGCCCCGACAGGGGAGGATACAATGAGCAGTTCTTC

d_gene: NA
v_gene: TRBV4-2
len: 12
j_gene: TRBJ2-1
abundance: NA
CDR3aa: CASSHGYNEQFF
CDR3nt: TGTGCCAGCAGCCACGGGTACAATGAGCAGTTCTTC

d_gene: NA
v_gene: TRBV5-1
len: 15
j_gene: TRBJ2-2
abundance: few
CDR3aa: CASSERPQGSGELFF
CDR3nt: TGCGCCAGCAGCGAGCGACCTCAGGGATCCGGGGAGCTGTTTTTT

d_gene: TRBD2
v_gene: TRBV4-1
len: 17
j_gene: TRBJ2-2
abundance: NA
CDR3aa: CASSQSGLAGVTGELFF
CDR3nt: TGCGCCAGCAGCCAATCGGGACTAGCGGGGGTCACCGGGGAGCTGTTTTTT

d_gene: NA
v_gene: TRBV5-4
len: 14
j_gene: TRBJ2-5
abundance: NA
CDR3aa: CASSLDYLQETQYF
CDR3nt: TGTGCCAGCAGCTTGGACTACCTCCAAGAGACCCAGTACTTC

d_gene: NA
v_gene: TRBV11-2
len: 15
j_gene: TRBJ2-4
abundance: NA
CDR3aa: CASSSIGLAKNIQYF
CDR3nt: TGTGCCAGCAGCTCAATCGGGTTAGCCAAAAACATTCAGTACTTC

d_gene: TRBD1
v_gene: TRBV7-2
len: 13
j_gene: TRBJ1-2
abundance: NA
CDR3aa: CASSVAGGYGYTF
CDR3nt: TGTGCCAGCAGCGTGGCAGGGGGGTATGGCTACACCTTC

d_gene: TRBD1
v_gene: TRBV6-5
len: 15
j_gene: TRBJ2-5
abundance: NA
CDR3aa: CASRAGQGAGETQYF
CDR3nt: TGTGCCAGCAGGGCCGGACAGGGGGCAGGGGAGACCCAGTACTTC

d_gene: TRBD1
v_gene: TRBV28
len: 16
j_gene: TRBJ1-2
abundance: NA
CDR3aa: CASSLSSSGQGNGYTF
CDR3nt: TGTGCCAGCAGTTTATCATCATCGGGACAGGGGAATGGCTACACCTTC

d_gene: NA
v_gene: TRBV19
len: 11
j_gene: TRBJ1-4
abundance: few
CDR3aa: CASRGQSKLFF
CDR3nt: TGTGCCAGTCGCGGGCAGTCAAAACTGTTTTTT

d_gene: TRBD1
v_gene: TRBV29-1
len: 14
j_gene: TRBJ1-4
abundance: few
CDR3aa: CSVGQGGLDGKLFF
CDR3nt: TGCAGCGTCGGACAGGGGGGATTGGATGGAAAACTGTTTTTT

d_gene: NA
v_gene: TRBV5-1
len: 18
j_gene: TRBJ1-2
abundance: few
CDR3aa: CASSLMGLSQGLQGGYTF
CDR3nt: TGCGCCAGCAGCTTGATGGGCCTAAGCCAGGGGCTCCAGGGCGGCTACACCTTC

d_gene: NA
v_gene: TRBV6-6
len: 13
j_gene: TRBJ1-1
abundance: NA
CDR3aa: CASTRTRSTEAFF
CDR3nt: TGTGCCAGTACCCGCACTCGCAGTACTGAAGCTTTCTTT

d_gene: TRBD1
v_gene: TRBV7-8
len: 13
j_gene: TRBJ1-2
abundance: NA
CDR3aa: CASSLLQGQGYTF
CDR3nt: TGTGCCAGCAGCTTACTACAGGGGCAGGGCTACACCTTC

d_gene: TRBD2
v_gene: TRBV13
len: 14
j_gene: TRBJ2-3
abundance: NA
CDR3aa: CASSPGGGADTQYF
CDR3nt: TGTGCCAGCAGTCCGGGGGGGGGAGCAGATACGCAGTATTTT

d_gene: TRBD1
v_gene: TRBV7-2
len: 16
j_gene: TRBJ1-3
abundance: NA
CDR3aa: CASSPRQGNSGNTIYF
CDR3nt: TGTGCCAGCAGCCCACGACAGGGGAACTCTGGAAACACCATATATTTT

d_gene: NA
v_gene: TRBV18
len: 14
j_gene: TRBJ2-5
abundance: NA
CDR3aa: CASSPETGLETQYF
CDR3nt: TGTGCCAGCTCACCCGAGACAGGTCTAGAGACCCAGTACTTC

d_gene: NA
v_gene: TRBV27
len: 13
j_gene: TRBJ2-6
abundance: NA
CDR3aa: CASRRTGANVLTF
CDR3nt: TGTGCCAGCAGGAGAACTGGGGCCAACGTCCTGACTTTC

d_gene: TRBD2
v_gene: TRBV24-1
len: 16
j_gene: TRBJ2-3
abundance: NA
CDR3aa: CATSDLSSGGTDTQYF
CDR3nt: TGTGCCACCAGTGATTTATCTAGCGGGGGTACAGATACGCAGTATTTT

d_gene: TRBD1
v_gene: TRBV30
len: 15
j_gene: TRBJ1-2
abundance: NA
CDR3aa: CAWMVGGSNVYGYTF
CDR3nt: TGTGCCTGGATGGTAGGGGGCAGCAACGTGTATGGCTACACCTTC

d_gene: TRBD1
v_gene: TRBV30
len: 17
j_gene: TRBJ1-6
abundance: NA
CDR3aa: CAWSTPRDRGNNSPLHF
CDR3nt: TGTGCCTGGAGTACTCCCCGGGACAGAGGCAATAATTCACCCCTCCACTTT

d_gene: NA
v_gene: TRBV6-4
len: 16
j_gene: TRBJ1-4
abundance: NA
CDR3aa: CASIEEGWQGIEKLFF
CDR3nt: TGTGCCAGCATCGAGGAGGGGTGGCAAGGTATTGAAAAACTGTTTTTT

d_gene: TRBD1
v_gene: TRBV12-3/TRBV12-4
len: 13
j_gene: TRBJ1-2
abundance: NA
CDR3aa: CASSHLGQGAANF
CDR3nt: TGTGCCAGCAGTCACTTAGGACAGGGGGCCGCAAACTTC

d_gene: TRBD1
v_gene: TRBV5-6
len: 13
j_gene: TRBJ1-2
abundance: NA
CDR3aa: CASSLAQGAGYTF
CDR3nt: TGTGCCAGCAGCTTGGCTCAGGGGGCTGGCTACACCTTC

d_gene: TRBD1
v_gene: TRBV6-6
len: 15
j_gene: TRBJ1-2
abundance: NA
CDR3aa: CASRRGQEINYGYTF
CDR3nt: TGTGCCAGCCGCCGGGGACAGGAGATTAACTATGGCTACACCTTC

d_gene: NA
v_gene: TRBV24-1
len: 14
j_gene: TRBJ1-1
abundance: NA
CDR3aa: CATSDPGGSTEAFF
CDR3nt: TGTGCCACCAGTGATCCCGGGGGGAGTACTGAAGCTTTCTTT

d_gene: NA
v_gene: TRBV7-2
len: 14
j_gene: TRBJ1-1
abundance: NA
CDR3aa: CASSLVSGDTEAFF
CDR3nt: TGTGCCAGCAGCTTAGTGTCAGGGGACACTGAAGCTTTCTTT

d_gene: NA
v_gene: TRBV12-3/TRBV12-4
len: 12
j_gene: TRBJ1-4
abundance: few
CDR3aa: CASSLTSRKLFF
CDR3nt: TGTGCCAGCAGTTTGACATCTCGGAAACTGTTTTTT

d_gene: NA
v_gene: TRBV7-9
len: 12
j_gene: TRBJ1-2
abundance: few
CDR3aa: CASSIWDYGYTF
CDR3nt: TGTGCCAGCAGCATCTGGGACTATGGCTACACCTTC

d_gene: TRBD2
v_gene: TRBV7-8
len: 16
j_gene: TRBJ2-2
abundance: NA
CDR3aa: CASSLKAGGPGGELFF
CDR3nt: TGTGCCAGCAGCTTAAAGGCGGGGGGGCCGGGCGGGGAGCTGTTTTTT

d_gene: NA
v_gene: TRBV24-1
len: 14
j_gene: TRBJ1-2
abundance: NA
CDR3aa: CATSDPPRGTGYTF
CDR3nt: TGTGCCACCAGTGATCCACCGAGAGGAACCGGCTACACCTTC

d_gene: NA
v_gene: TRBV6-6
len: 14
j_gene: TRBJ1-2
abundance: NA
CDR3aa: CASSPSGQNYGYTF
CDR3nt: TGTGCCAGCAGTCCCTCCGGACAGAACTATGGCTACACCTTC

d_gene: NA
v_gene: TRBV29-1
len: 12
j_gene: TRBJ2-3
abundance: NA
CDR3aa: CSWGGNTDTQYF
CDR3nt: TGCAGCTGGGGCGGAAACACAGATACGCAGTATTTT

d_gene: NA
v_gene: TRBV19
len: 14
j_gene: TRBJ1-2
abundance: NA
CDR3aa: CASSIWPAVYGYTF
CDR3nt: TGTGCCAGTAGTATATGGCCAGCCGTCTATGGCTACACCTTC

d_gene: TRBD1
v_gene: TRBV5-1
len: 14
j_gene: TRBJ2-2
abundance: NA
CDR3aa: CASSLQGGTGELFF
CDR3nt: TGCGCCAGCAGCTTACAGGGGGGCACCGGGGAGCTGTTTTTT

d_gene: TRBD1
v_gene: TRBV6-5
len: 13
j_gene: TRBJ1-1
abundance: NA
CDR3aa: CASGAGGNTEAFF
CDR3nt: TGTGCCAGCGGAGCAGGGGGGAACACTGAAGCTTTCTTT

d_gene: TRBD2
v_gene: TRBV9
len: 17
j_gene: TRBJ2-1
abundance: NA
CDR3aa: CASSVAPLAGAYNEQFF
CDR3nt: TGTGCCAGCAGCGTAGCACCCTTAGCGGGGGCCTACAATGAGCAGTTCTTC